The next 20 T cell receptor beta chains were all read from a single sample in a study of long-term antiretroviral therapy in people with HIV. Sequencing relied on immunoSEQ assay v3.0, run at survey level. Repertoires were generated with immunoSEQ multiplex PCR, while TCRdb's copy carries only in-frame clones and drops some. The sample lists fewer than 40,000 clones, around 85% occurring once. The input for sequencing was unsorted PBMCs, taken 3.1 years after starting antiretroviral therapy. These receptors all come from a woman aged 45-59 years with HIV.

This rearrangement joins TRBV25-1 to TRBJ2-2; D is possibly TRBD1 (6 bases). The CDR3 loop spans 14 amino acids. Germline CDR1 MGHDK, CDR2 SYGVNS. V lost 4 bases to trimming and J lost 6 bases, with 12 bases between them. CDR3 sequence (DNA): TGTGCCAGCAGTGTCACAGGGTGGGCCGGGGAGCTGTTTTTT. Translated, it gives CASSVTGWAGELFF.

The chain joins TRBV28 to TRBJ1-1, with TRBD1 matching over 7 bases. CDR1 is MDHEN and CDR2 is SYDVKM in the germline V gene. The CDR3 contains 16 residues. Trimming removed 2 bases from V and 2 bases from J; junction bases left unmatched: 8. This CDR3 is CASSLPLQGGNTEAFF. CDR3 sequence (DNA): TGTGCCAGCAGTTTACCCCTCCAGGGGGGAAACACTGAAGCTTTCTTT.

The chain is built from TRBV6-5 and TRBJ2-3; no firm D call. This CDR3 region has 13 residues. Trimming stripped 2 bases from V and 4 bases from J, with 7 bases between. CDR1 MNHEY and CDR2 SVGAGI come from the germline V gene. The CDR3 is CASSYGSPDTQYF. The DNA of the CDR3 is TGTGCCAGCAGTTACGGCTCCCCAGATACGCAGTATTTT.

The chain couples TRBV7-2 to TRBJ1-1; D remains ambiguous. Trimming pared 5 bases from V and 1 base from J, leaving 11 bases between. CDR1 and CDR2 (germline): SGHTA, FQGNSA. This CDR3 comprises 14 residues. This CDR3 reads CASSPETRNTEAFF. The CDR3 DNA follows: TGTGCCAGCAGCCCCGAGACAAGGAACACTGAAGCTTTCTTT.

The DNA of the CDR3 is TGTGCCAGCAGCTTAGATCGTTTCAGCTCCTACGAGCAGTACTTC. Amino acids: CASSLDRFSSYEQYF. The chain employs TRBV11-2 and TRBJ2-7, with D unresolved. CDR3 length equals 15 residues. V dropped 0 bases and J dropped 0 bases, with 9 bases sitting between them. Germline CDR1 is SGHAT and CDR2 is FQNNGV. Drawing the rest from reference TRBV11-2 and TRBJ2-7, the complete variable domain is EAGVAQSPRYKIIEKRQSVAFWCNPISGHATLYWYQQILGQGPKLLIQFQNNGVVDDSQLPKDRFSAERLKGVDSTLKIQPAKLEDSAVYLCASSLDRFSSYEQYFGPGTRLTVT.

This clone was recorded only once. V gene TRBV5-6 combines with J gene TRBJ1-4, with 8 bases fitting TRBD1. Germline V CDR1 and CDR2: SGHDT, YYEEEE. Losses at the gene ends were 0 bases for V and 7 bases for J; bases not matched to a gene: 5. The CDR3 length is 15 residues. Written as DNA, the CDR3 is TGTGCCAGCAGCTTGGCGGACAGGGTCGGTGAAAAACTGTTTTTT. Protein: CASSLADRVGEKLFF.

This clone came up a few times. The chain recombines TRBV5-4 with TRBJ1-6, with D perhaps matching TRBD1 (5 bases). CDR3 length: 15 amino acids. Germline V CDR1 and CDR2: SGHNT, YYREEE (reference sequence). Trimming took 0 bases from V and 7 from J, leaving 11 bases between them. The CDR3 sequence: CASSLGGNQNSPLHF. DNA of the CDR3: TGTGCCAGCAGCTTGGGGGGGAATCAGAATTCACCCCTCCACTTT.

The rearrangement links TRBV29-1 to TRBJ2-7; D is undetermined. CDR3 size: 13 residues. With 2 bases removed from V and 3 bases from J, the gap between germline ends came to 11 bases. The germline V gene has CDR1 SQVTM and CDR2 ANQGSEA. CDR3 in DNA: TGCAGCGTTGAAACCCAGGCCCGCTACGAGCAGTACTTC. Translation gives CSVETQARYEQYF.

The genes are TRBV6-1 and TRBJ1-3, with D uncertain. CDR1 and CDR2 (germline): MNHNS, SASEGT. The length of the CDR3 is 14 residues. Deletions cut 6 bases from V and 0 bases from J, with 9 bases between. Here the CDR3 reads CASSAGSSGNTIYF. The CDR3 DNA is TGTGCCAGCAGCGCGGGCAGCTCTGGAAACACCATATATTTT.

This chain uses TRBV10-3 with TRBJ1-2; D is unclear. The CDR3 has 14 amino acids. Germline V gene lookup returns CDR1 ENHRY and CDR2 SYGVKD. V was trimmed by 7 bases and J by 8 bases, leaving 20 bases between them. The CDR3 region has the DNA TGTGCCATCACCCCAGTACGGTATTATGAGGGCTACACCTTC. Its translation: CAITPVRYYEGYTF.

This chain uses TRBV11-2 with TRBJ2-7; 10 bases agree with TRBD1. The CDR3 is 14 amino acids. Germline V gives CDR1 SGHAT, CDR2 FQNNGV. The V gene end was trimmed by 1 base and the J gene end by 4 bases; junction bases not matched to a gene: 1. DNA for the CDR3: TGTGCCAGCAGCTTAGGACAGGGGGCTTACGAGCAGTACTTC. This gives the protein CASSLGQGAYEQYF.

The V call is TRBV5-4, the J call TRBJ1-2, with D perhaps matching TRBD1 (5 bases). CDR1 and CDR2 (germline): SGHNT, YYREEE (reference sequence). Between the trimmed V and J ends, which lost 2 bases and 8 bases, there was a span of 13 bases. This CDR3 is built from 13 residues. The CDR3 coding sequence is TGTGCCAGCAGCTTCGCGGGACCCAACGGCTACACCTTC. Translation gives CASSFAGPNGYTF.

The chain uses TRBV7-3 and TRBJ1-1, with unresolved D. CDR3 length equals 14 residues. V gave up 2 bases and J gave up 1 base, with 8 bases separating them. Germline-derived CDR1 and CDR2 are SGHTA and FQGTGA. The CDR3 region is CASSLAAGNTEAFF. Written as DNA, the CDR3 is TGTGCCAGCAGCTTAGCAGCCGGGAACACTGAAGCTTTCTTT.

This clone was observed a single time. The chain carries TRBV6-1 and TRBJ1-5, with D possibly TRBD1 on 5 matching bases. The CDR3 contains 14 residues. Trimming stripped 1 base from V and 5 bases from J, with 9 bases between. Germline loops: CDR1 MNHNS, CDR2 SASEGT. The DNA of the CDR3 is TGTGCCAGCAGTGAAGAGGGGAGCCATCAGCCCCAGCATTTT. Protein sequence: CASSEEGSHQPQHF.

This clone has a single count. V usage is TRBV5-1 and J usage is TRBJ2-1; 7 bases match TRBD2. The CDR3 length is 13 residues. J was trimmed by 9 bases and V by 3 bases; bases with no gene match: 6. Germline loops: CDR1 SGHRS, CDR2 YFSETQ. In DNA, the CDR3 is TGCGCCAGCAGCTCTCTGGGGGGGGGTGAGCAGTTCTTC. The encoded protein is CASSSLGGGEQFF.

The chain joins TRBV14 to TRBJ1-2; no clear D gene. V was pared by 0 bases and J by 1 base, with 6 bases between. The CDR3 runs to 14 residues. Germline lookup yields CDR1 SGHDN and CDR2 FVKESK. The chain's CDR3 is CASSQDRVNYGYTF. In DNA, the CDR3 is TGTGCCAGCAGCCAAGATCGGGTTAACTATGGCTACACCTTC.

The chain uses TRBV27 and TRBJ1-5, with D uncertain. The V gene lost 1 base and the J gene lost 1 base, with 5 bases spanning the gap. This CDR3 contains 14 residues. CDR1 and CDR2 (germline): MNHEY, SMNVEV (reference sequence). The CDR3 DNA is TGTGCCAGCAGTTTATGGGGAAGCAATCAGCCCCAGCATTTT. It translates to CASSLWGSNQPQHF.

The V call is TRBV20-1, the J call TRBJ2-7; D gene unclear. The ends were cut back, 3 bases at V and 7 bases at J, with 7 bases in the middle. The CDR3 extends over 10 amino acids. Germline values: CDR1 DFQATT, CDR2 SNEGSKA (reference sequence). CDR3 residues: CSARLGEQYF. CDR3 DNA: TGCAGTGCTAGGTTGGGGGAGCAGTACTTC.

The genes are TRBV9 and TRBJ1-4, with 8 bases aligning to TRBD1. V trimming: 4 bases; J trimming: 4 bases; junction bases outside the gene matches: 6. Germline V gene data show CDR1 as SGDLS and CDR2 as YYNGEE. The length of the CDR3 is 15 residues. CDR3 bases: TGTGCCAGCAGCTACGGACAGGGCCATAATGAAAAACTGTTTTTT. It is translated as CASSYGQGHNEKLFF.

This chain connects TRBV15 to TRBJ1-1, with D tentatively TRBD1 (6 bases). The ends were cut back, 5 bases at V and 6 bases at J, with 19 bases in the middle. Germline CDR1 and CDR2: LNHNV and YYDKDF (reference sequence). This CDR3 is 15 amino acids long. CDR3 DNA sequence: TGTGCCACCAGCGGCCCCGGACAGTCGGGCCCTGAAGCTTTCTTT. Amino acid sequence: CATSGPGQSGPEAFF.